This T cell receptor beta chain was captured by sequencing in a study of identical twins. TCRdb processed the 5' RACE reads anew with MiXCR; each CDR3 protein has one entry. The sample holds roughly 500,000 distinct CDR3 sequences, about 20% seen once. In regard to this clonotype: Its antigen is not identified. The missing conserved phenylalanine or tryptophan at the end of this CDR3 makes a read error likely.

Trimming took off 3 bases at V and 8 bases at J, with 19 bases between the two ends. CDR3 length equals 14 residues. Germline V gene sequence: CDR1 SQVTM, CDR2 ANQGSEA. Notes on the study in general: A partial confounding effect on zero-insertion analyses could come from invariant MAIT and iNKT cells. The conclusions drew on cross-sectional statistical analysis instead of tracking the same donors.

These data were also filed under a second study, of T cells expressing NK-cell markers. As that report states: It was sorted CD3+CD56-NKG2C+, CD3+CD56+NKG2C- and CD3+CD56+NKG2C+ T cells that provided the TCR beta repertoires. Four donors showed these clonotypes also leading the CD3+CD56-NKG2C+ fraction.

Material: CD4+ T cells sorted from blood. This clonotype originated in a woman between 18 and 29 years old in good health. This chain joins TRBV29-1 and TRBJ1-2, with a weak D call TRBD1 (5 bases). CDR3 protein: CSVESRGRVLGYTV. The DNA for the CDR3 is TGCAGCGTTGAGTCGAGGGGCAGGGTTTTGGGCTACACCGTC.